One and the same sample provided the 5 T cell receptor beta chains below, sequenced in a study of blood T cell repertoires in COVID-19. Sequencing used immunoSEQ multiplex PCR; TCRdb keeps in-frame clones, though not all of them. This table has roughly 180,000 clones, approximately 80% appearing once. Sequenced material: PBMCs or T cells enriched from blood (not recorded which). These receptors were obtained from a woman between 55 and 75 years old who had recovered from COVID-19.

This clone has only a few counts. The chain combines TRBV7-9 with TRBJ1-2; D remains ambiguous. The CDR3 has 14 residues. CDR1 SEHNR and CDR2 FQNEAQ come from the germline V gene (reference sequence). V was shortened by 3 bases and J by 4 bases, with 12 bases between the two germline ends. The CDR3 here is CASSLEVPGYGYTF. DNA for the CDR3: TGTGCCAGCAGCTTGGAGGTCCCGGGCTATGGCTACACCTTC.

The chain has TRBV27 and TRBJ1-4, with 8 nucleotides matching TRBD1. The CDR3 totals 15 residues. Germline V gives CDR1 MNHEY, CDR2 SMNVEV (reference sequence). V gave up 3 bases and J gave up 7 bases; unmatched junction bases: 7. The CDR3 bases are TGTGCCAGCAGTTTGTTGGGCAGGGGGCTTGAAAAACTGTTTTTT. This sequence encodes CASSLLGRGLEKLFF.

The chain couples TRBV6-5 to TRBJ1-1; perhaps TRBD1 as D (6 bases). The V and J ends lost 7 bases and 5 bases respectively, with 11 bases between them. CDR3 length equals 12 residues. Germline V gives CDR1 MNHEY, CDR2 SVGAGI. The CDR3: CASNPTGTEAFF. CDR3 sequence (DNA): TGTGCCAGCAATCCCACAGGGACTGAAGCTTTCTTT.

The CDR3 bases are TGTGCCAGCAGCCCCCCGGGGTCAGGGAGGGGCACTGAAGCTTTCTTT. The encoded protein is CASSPPGSGRGTEAFF. The genes are TRBV9 and TRBJ1-1; TRBD1 is a possible D gene (5 bases). The germline V and J ends were trimmed by 4 bases and 4 bases, with 20 bases remaining between them. Per germline, CDR1 SGDLS and CDR2 YYNGEE. The CDR3 sequence is 16 residues long.

CDR3 in DNA: TGTGCCAGCAGTTTATCGGGGCAGGGGGATTCACCCCTCCACTTT. It encodes CASSLSGQGDSPLHF. This chain joins TRBV28 and TRBJ1-6, with 7 bases lining up with TRBD1. J gave up 8 bases and V 1 base, and 5 bases lay outside the gene matches. The CDR3 runs to 15 residues. Per germline, CDR1 MDHEN and CDR2 SYDVKM.